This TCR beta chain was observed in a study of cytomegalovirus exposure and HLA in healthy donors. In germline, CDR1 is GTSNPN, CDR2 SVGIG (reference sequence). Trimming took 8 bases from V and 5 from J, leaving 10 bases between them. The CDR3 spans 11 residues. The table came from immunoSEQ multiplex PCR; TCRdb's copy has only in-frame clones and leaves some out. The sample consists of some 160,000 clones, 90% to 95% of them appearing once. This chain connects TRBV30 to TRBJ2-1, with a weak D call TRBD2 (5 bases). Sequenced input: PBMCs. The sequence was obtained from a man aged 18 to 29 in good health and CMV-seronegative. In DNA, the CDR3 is TGTGCCGCTGGAGGAGACAATGAGCAGTTCTTC. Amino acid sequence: CAAGGDNEQFF.